This T cell receptor (beta chain) was observed in a study of OX40 agonist ivuxolimab in advanced cancers. Background on the study: Administration of intravenous ivuxolimab to patients occurred every 2 weeks at 0.01 to 10 mg/kg.

Points on this clone: Antigen: not known.

Study conclusions and caveats: Expanded peripheral T cell antigen specificity was not determined.

This CDR3 region has 17 residues. Germline CDR1 is SGHRS and CDR2 is YFSETQ. Trimming took off 2 bases at V and 0 bases at J, with 17 bases between the two ends. The assay was immunoSEQ multiplex PCR, and TCRdb's table has in-frame clones only and misses some. Of roughly 70,000 clones in the sample, around 90% are singletons; the top ten hold 2% to 2.5%. The sequencing used CD4+ or CD8+ T cells sorted from blood, collected in a trial of the OX40 agonist ivuxolimab. V and J are TRBV5-1 and TRBJ1-1; tentatively, D is TRBD1 (5 bases). This TCR came from an adult with an advanced solid tumor such as melanoma, head and neck, liver or kidney cancer. In nucleotides, the CDR3 is TGCGCCAGCAGCTTAACTGGCGCAGGGCTCATGAACACTGAAGCTTTCTTT. Translated: CASSLTGAGLMNTEAFF.